The 2 T cell receptor beta chains below all came from one sample that was sequenced in a study of regulatory T cells in long-lasting Graves disease. The time point is: newly diagnosed GD, antithyroid drugs for less than 3 months. Construction of the TCR library relied on RNA isolated from PBMCs. Investigators prepared the TCR beta libraries by applying iRepertoire HTBI primers and Arm-PCR of CDR3 regions. From the multiplex PCR reads, TCRdb called clonotypes with MiXCR, one entry per CDR3 protein. In the table there are about 460,000 distinct CDR3 sequences, about 14% of which are singletons. Separately, the same data were catalogued under a study of T cells in Graves' hyperthyroidism and ophthalmopathy.

The source was peripheral blood mononuclear cells (PBMCs), collected at new diagnosis, from a patient treated with antithyroid drugs. The receptors shown here come from a woman in her forties or fifties with Graves disease.

This clonotype occurred many times. The J gene is TRBJ2-1, the V gene TRBV29-1; TRBD2 matches 7 bases. Trimming cost V 4 bases and J 4 bases; bases outside gene matches: 7. CDR1 and CDR2 from the germline V gene are SQVTM and ANQGSEA. This CDR3 comprises 14 residues. CDR3 sequence (DNA): TGCAGCGTTGTTGGACTAGTACTGTACAATGAGCAGTTCTTC. This encodes CSVVGLVLYNEQFF.

This clonotype was detected ten times or more. The rearrangement uses TRBV12-3 or TRBV12-4 and TRBJ2-5; D is unresolved. This CDR3 region has 13 residues. V gave up 3 bases and J gave up 2 bases, with 7 bases separating them. In DNA, the CDR3 is TGTGCCAGCAGTTTTAATACACAAGAGACCCAGTACTTC. It specifies CASSFNTQETQYF.